This T cell receptor beta chain was documented in a study of breast tumors, draining lymph nodes, adjacent tissues. Findings of the study overall: The lymph node origin of tumor T cells was framed as consistent with a hypothesis, not demonstrated. Compared with lymph nodes, tumors were less diverse; compared with nontumor tissue, more. Tumor and nontumor repertoires were significantly more similar in luminal-like than in basal-like breast cancer.

This CDR3 is built from 15 residues. Trimming pared 6 bases from V and 1 base from J, leaving 15 bases between. From germline, CDR1 is SNHLY and CDR2 FYNNEI. This clonotype was seen only a few times. Its antigen remains unknown. From the multiplex PCR reads, TCRdb called clonotypes with MiXCR, one entry per CDR3 protein. This repertoire shows 200,000 to 250,000 distinct CDR3 sequences, 30% to 35% found once; its top ten account for 3% to 4%. Samples came from axillary lymph nodes draining the breast cancer. The sequence was obtained from a female donor with breast cancer. Some clones in this sample may be carry-over from other donors' samples. Sequences were obtained from axillary lymph node tissue. The chain recombines TRBV2 with TRBJ1-1; D is unclear. In nucleotides, the CDR3 is TGTGCCAGCAGGAGAACCGGAGTGGGGAACACTGAAGCTTTCTTT. This gives the protein CASRRTGVGNTEAFF.